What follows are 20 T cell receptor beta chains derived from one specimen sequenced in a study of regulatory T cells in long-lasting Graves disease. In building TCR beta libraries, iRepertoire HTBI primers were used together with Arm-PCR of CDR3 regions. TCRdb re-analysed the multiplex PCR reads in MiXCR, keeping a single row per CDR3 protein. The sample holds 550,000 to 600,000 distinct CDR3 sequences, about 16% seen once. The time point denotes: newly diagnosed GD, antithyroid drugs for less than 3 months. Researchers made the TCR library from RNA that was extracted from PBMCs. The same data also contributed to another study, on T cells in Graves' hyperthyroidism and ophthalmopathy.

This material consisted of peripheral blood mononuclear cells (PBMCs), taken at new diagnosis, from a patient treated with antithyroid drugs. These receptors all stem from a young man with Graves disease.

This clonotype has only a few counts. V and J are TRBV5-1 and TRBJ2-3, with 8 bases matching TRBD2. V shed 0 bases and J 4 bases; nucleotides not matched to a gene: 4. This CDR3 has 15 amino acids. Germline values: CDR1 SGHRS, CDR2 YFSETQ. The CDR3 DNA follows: TGCGCCAGCAGCTTGGACGGGAGGGCCTCAGATACGCAGTATTTT. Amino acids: CASSLDGRASDTQYF. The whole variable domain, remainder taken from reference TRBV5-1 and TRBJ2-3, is KAGVTQTPRYLIKTRGQQVTLSCSPISGHRSVSWYQQTPGQGLQFLFEYFSETQRNKGNFPGRFSGRQFSNSRSEMNVSTLELGDSALYLCASSLDGRASDTQYFGPGTRLTVL.

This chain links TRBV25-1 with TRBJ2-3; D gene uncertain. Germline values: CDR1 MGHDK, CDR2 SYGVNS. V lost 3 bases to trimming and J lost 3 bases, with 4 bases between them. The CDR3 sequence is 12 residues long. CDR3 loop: CASSEDTDTQYF. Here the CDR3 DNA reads TGTGCCAGCAGTGAGGATACAGATACGCAGTATTTT.

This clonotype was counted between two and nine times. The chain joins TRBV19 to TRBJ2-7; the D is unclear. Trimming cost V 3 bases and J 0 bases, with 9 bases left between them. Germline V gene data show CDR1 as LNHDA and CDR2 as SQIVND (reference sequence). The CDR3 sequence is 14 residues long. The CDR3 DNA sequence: TGTGCCAGTAGTATTCTGGGCGGCTCCTACGAGCAGTACTTC. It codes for CASSILGGSYEQYF.

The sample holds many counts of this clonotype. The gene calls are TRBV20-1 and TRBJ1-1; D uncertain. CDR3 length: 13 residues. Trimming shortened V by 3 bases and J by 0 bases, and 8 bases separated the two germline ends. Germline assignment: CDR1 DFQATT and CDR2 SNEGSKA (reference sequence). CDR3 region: CSASTDMNTEAFF. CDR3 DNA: TGCAGTGCTAGTACAGACATGAACACTGAAGCTTTCTTT.

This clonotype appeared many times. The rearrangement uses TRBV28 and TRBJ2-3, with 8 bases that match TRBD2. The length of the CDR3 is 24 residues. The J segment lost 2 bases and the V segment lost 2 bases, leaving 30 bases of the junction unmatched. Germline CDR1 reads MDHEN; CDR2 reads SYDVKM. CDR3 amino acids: CASSLQGRTAPGLDTRGDTDTQYF. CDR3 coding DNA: TGTGCCAGCAGTTTACAAGGGCGGACGGCCCCGGGACTAGACACTCGGGGGGACACAGATACGCAGTATTTT.

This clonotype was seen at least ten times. CDR3 protein: CASSLWTGGGETQYF. CDR3 DNA: TGTGCCAGCAGCCTTTGGACAGGGGGGGGAGAGACCCAGTACTTC. V usage is TRBV3-1 and J usage is TRBJ2-5, with 10 bases identical to TRBD1. The CDR3 contains 15 residues. The ends lost 4 bases at V and 4 bases at J; junction bases unmatched: 6. Germline values: CDR1 LGHDT, CDR2 YNNKEL (reference sequence).

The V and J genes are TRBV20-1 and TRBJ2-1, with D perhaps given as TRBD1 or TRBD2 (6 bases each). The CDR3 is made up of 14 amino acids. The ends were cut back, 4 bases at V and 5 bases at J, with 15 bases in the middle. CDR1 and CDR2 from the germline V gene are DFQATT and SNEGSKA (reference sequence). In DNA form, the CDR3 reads TGCAGTGCTATAGGGGGGCGACTAAACAATGAGCAGTTCTTC. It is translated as CSAIGGRLNNEQFF.

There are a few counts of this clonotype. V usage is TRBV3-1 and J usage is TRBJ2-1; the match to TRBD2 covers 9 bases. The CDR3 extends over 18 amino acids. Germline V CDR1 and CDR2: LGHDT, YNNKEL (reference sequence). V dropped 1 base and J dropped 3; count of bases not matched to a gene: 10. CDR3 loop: CASSQGGLSGSGYNEQFF. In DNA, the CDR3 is TGTGCCAGCAGCCAAGGGGGCCTTAGCGGGAGCGGCTACAATGAGCAGTTCTTC.

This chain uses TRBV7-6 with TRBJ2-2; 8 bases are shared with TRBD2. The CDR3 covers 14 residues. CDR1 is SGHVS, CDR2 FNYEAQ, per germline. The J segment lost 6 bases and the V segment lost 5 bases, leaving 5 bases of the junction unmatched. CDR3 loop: CASSQTSEPGELFF. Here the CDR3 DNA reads TGTGCCAGCAGCCAGACTAGCGAGCCCGGGGAGCTGTTTTTT.

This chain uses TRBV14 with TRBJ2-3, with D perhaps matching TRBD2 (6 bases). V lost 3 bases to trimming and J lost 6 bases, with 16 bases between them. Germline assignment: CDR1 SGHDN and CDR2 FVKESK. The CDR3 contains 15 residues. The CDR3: CASSHRDWDSDTQYF. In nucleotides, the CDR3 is TGTGCCAGCAGCCACCGGGACTGGGATAGTGATACGCAGTATTTT.

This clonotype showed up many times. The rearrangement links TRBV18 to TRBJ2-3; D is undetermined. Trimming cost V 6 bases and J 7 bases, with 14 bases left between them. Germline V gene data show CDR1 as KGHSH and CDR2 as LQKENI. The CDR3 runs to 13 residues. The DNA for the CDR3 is TGTGCCAGCTCTCCGTCTGTGCGAAATACGCAGTATTTT. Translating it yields CASSPSVRNTQYF.

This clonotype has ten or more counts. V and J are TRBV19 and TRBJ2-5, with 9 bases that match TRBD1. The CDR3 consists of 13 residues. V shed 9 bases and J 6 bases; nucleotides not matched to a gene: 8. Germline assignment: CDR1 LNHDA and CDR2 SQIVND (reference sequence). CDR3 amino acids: CASYRGPEKTQYF. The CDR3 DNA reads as TGTGCCAGCTACAGGGGGCCAGAGAAGACCCAGTACTTC.

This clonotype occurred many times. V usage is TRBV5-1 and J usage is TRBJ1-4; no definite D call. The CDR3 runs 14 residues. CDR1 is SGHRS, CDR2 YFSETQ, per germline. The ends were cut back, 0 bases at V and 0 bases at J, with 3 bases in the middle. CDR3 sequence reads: CASSLDSTNEKLFF. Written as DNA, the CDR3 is TGCGCCAGCAGCTTGGATTCAACTAATGAAAAACTGTTTTTT.

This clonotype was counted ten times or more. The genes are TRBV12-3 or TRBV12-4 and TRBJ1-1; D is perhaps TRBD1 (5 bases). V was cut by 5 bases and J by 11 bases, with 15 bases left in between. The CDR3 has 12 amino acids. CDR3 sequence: CASSQGRVSAFF. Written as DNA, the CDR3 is TGTGCCAGCAGTCAGGGTCGGGTGTCGGCTTTCTTT.

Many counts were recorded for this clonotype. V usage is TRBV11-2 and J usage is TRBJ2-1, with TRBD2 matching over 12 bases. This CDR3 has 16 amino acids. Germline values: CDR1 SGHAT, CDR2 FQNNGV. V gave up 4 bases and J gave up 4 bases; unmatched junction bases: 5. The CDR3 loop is CASSSSGRALYNEQFF. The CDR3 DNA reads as TGTGCCAGCAGCTCTAGCGGGAGGGCCTTGTACAATGAGCAGTTCTTC.

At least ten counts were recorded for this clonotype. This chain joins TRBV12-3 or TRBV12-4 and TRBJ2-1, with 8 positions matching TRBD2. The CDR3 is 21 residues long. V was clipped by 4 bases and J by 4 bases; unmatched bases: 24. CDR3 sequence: CASSYPVVGGRQQSTYNEQFF. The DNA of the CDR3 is TGTGCCAGCAGTTACCCAGTAGTCGGCGGGAGGCAACAATCTACTTACAATGAGCAGTTCTTC.

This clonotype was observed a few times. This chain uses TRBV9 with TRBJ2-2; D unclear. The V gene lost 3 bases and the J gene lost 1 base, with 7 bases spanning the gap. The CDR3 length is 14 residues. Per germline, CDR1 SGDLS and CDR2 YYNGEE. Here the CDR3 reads CASSARQNTGELFF. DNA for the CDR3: TGTGCCAGCAGCGCTCGACAGAACACCGGGGAGCTGTTTTTT.

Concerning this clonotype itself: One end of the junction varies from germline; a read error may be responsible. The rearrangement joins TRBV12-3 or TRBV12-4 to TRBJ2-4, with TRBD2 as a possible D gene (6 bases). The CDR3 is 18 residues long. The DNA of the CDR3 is TGCGCCAGCAGCCAAGACGGGAGCCTTGCGTTAGCCAAAAACATTCAGTACTTC. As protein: CASSQDGSLALAKNIQYF.

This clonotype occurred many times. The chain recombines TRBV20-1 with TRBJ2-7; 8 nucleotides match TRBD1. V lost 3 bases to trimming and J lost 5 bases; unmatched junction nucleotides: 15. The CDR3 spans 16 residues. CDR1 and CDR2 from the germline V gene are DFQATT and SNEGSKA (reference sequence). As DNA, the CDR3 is TGCAGTGCTAGCGATCTACCCCGACAGGGGACGGACGAGCAGTACTTC. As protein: CSASDLPRQGTDEQYF.

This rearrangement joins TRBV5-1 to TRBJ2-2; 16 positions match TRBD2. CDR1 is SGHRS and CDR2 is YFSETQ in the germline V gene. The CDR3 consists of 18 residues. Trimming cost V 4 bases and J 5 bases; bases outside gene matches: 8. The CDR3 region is CASSQGLAGGPGTGELFF. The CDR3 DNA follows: TGCGCCAGCAGCCAGGGACTAGCGGGAGGGCCGGGGACCGGGGAGCTGTTTTTT.